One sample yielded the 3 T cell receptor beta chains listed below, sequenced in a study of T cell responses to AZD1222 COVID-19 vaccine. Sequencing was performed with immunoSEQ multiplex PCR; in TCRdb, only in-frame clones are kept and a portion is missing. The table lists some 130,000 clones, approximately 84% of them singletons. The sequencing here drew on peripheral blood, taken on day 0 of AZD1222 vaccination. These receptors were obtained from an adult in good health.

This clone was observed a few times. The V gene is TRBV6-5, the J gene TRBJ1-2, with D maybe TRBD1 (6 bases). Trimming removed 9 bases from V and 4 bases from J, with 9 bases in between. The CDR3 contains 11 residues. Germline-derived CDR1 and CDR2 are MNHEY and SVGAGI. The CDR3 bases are TGTGCCAGTGCAGGGGTCTATGGCTACACCTTC. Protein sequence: CASAGVYGYTF.

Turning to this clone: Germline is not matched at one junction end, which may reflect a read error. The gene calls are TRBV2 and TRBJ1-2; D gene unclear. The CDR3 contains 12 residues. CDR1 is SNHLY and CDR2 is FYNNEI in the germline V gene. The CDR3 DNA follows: TGTGTCAGCAGCCGTGCCAACTATGGCTACACCTTC. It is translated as CVSSRANYGYTF.

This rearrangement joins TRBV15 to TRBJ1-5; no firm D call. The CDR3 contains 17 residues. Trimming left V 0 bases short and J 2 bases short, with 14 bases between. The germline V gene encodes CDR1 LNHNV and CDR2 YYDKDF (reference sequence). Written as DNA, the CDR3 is TGTGCCACCAGCAGAGATCAGTCTGCGAGGGGCAATCAGCCCCAGCATTTT. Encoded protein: CATSRDQSARGNQPQHF. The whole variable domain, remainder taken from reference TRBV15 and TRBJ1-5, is DAMVIQNPRYQVTQFGKPVTLSCSQTLNHNVMYWYQQKSSQAPKLLFHYYDKDFNNEADTPDNFQSRRPNTSFCFLDIRSPGLGDTAMYLCATSRDQSARGNQPQHFGDGTRLSIL.